These T cell receptor beta chains were read from a single sample in a study of early T cells in non-severe SARS-CoV-2 infection. MiXCR was run by TCRdb on the 5' RACE reads, yielding one entry per CDR3 protein. The repertoire holds over 85,000 distinct CDR3 sequences, roughly 13% seen once, with approximately 6% in the top ten. Sequencing used whole blood. The source of these receptors is an adult who was a healthcare worker with PCR-confirmed SARS-CoV-2 infection or an uninfected control (not recorded which). Each CDR3 is given with its conserved first and last residue. The D gene is left open where the match is weak. Only part of the rows carry a size: once, few, many, or a class if the clone is expanded.

d_call: TRBD1; clone_size: many; j_call: TRBJ2-1; v_call: TRBV7-2; cdr3_nt: TGTGCCAGCAGCTTAGTCCGTGACAGGGCAAGGATCAATGAGCAGTTCTTC; cdr3_aa: CASSLVRDRARINEQFF
d_call: NA; clone_size: few; j_call: TRBJ2-7; v_call: TRBV7-9; cdr3_nt: TGTGCCAGCAGCTTAGCTAGCCAGAGCTCCTACGAGCAGTACTTC; cdr3_aa: CASSLASQSSYEQYF
d_call: NA; clone_size: NA; j_call: TRBJ1-2; v_call: TRBV27; cdr3_nt: TGTGCCAGCGTTTCCTGCTTTGCCTACACCTTC; cdr3_aa: CASVSCFAYTF
d_call: NA; clone_size: NA; j_call: TRBJ2-7; v_call: TRBV4-1; cdr3_nt: TGCGCCTACAGGGAGCAGTACTTC; cdr3_aa: CAYREQYF
d_call: NA; clone_size: few; j_call: TRBJ2-1; v_call: TRBV20-1; cdr3_nt: TGCAGTGCTAGAGATATCTCGGGACCAACCTCCTACAATGAGCAGTTCTTC; cdr3_aa: CSARDISGPTSYNEQFF
d_call: TRBD2; clone_size: many; j_call: TRBJ2-3; v_call: TRBV7-2; cdr3_nt: TGTGCCAGCAGCCCGCGGACTAGCGGGATAATGCAGTATTTT; cdr3_aa: CASSPRTSGIMQYF
d_call: TRBD2; clone_size: many; j_call: TRBJ2-2; v_call: TRBV28; cdr3_nt: TGTGCCAGCAGTTTGGACAGGGCGTTAGCGGGAGGCCGAACTAAGTTGAACACCGGGGAGCTGTTTTTT; cdr3_aa: CASSLDRALAGGRTKLNTGELFF
d_call: NA; clone_size: many; j_call: TRBJ2-7; v_call: TRBV20-1; cdr3_nt: TGCAGTCTCAATAGCGGTAAGGGAGTGTACGAGCAGTACTTC; cdr3_aa: CSLNSGKGVYEQYF
d_call: NA; clone_size: NA; j_call: TRBJ1-2; v_call: TRBV18; cdr3_nt: TGTGCCAGCTCACCACCGGGACCCAACTATGGCTACACCTTC; cdr3_aa: CASSPPGPNYGYTF
d_call: TRBD2; clone_size: few; j_call: TRBJ2-1; v_call: TRBV7-6; cdr3_nt: TGTGCCAGCAGCCTCGGACTAGCCGATGAGCAGTTCTTC; cdr3_aa: CASSLGLADEQFF
d_call: NA; clone_size: NA; j_call: TRBJ1-1; v_call: TRBV28; cdr3_nt: TGTGCCAGCAGTTTTCGCATGAACACTGAAGCTTTCTTT; cdr3_aa: CASSFRMNTEAFF
d_call: TRBD1; clone_size: many; j_call: TRBJ1-1; v_call: TRBV7-9; cdr3_nt: TGTGCCAGCAGCTTAGGACAGGGGACCACTGAAGCTTTCTTT; cdr3_aa: CASSLGQGTTEAFF
d_call: NA; clone_size: few; j_call: TRBJ2-7; v_call: TRBV7-9; cdr3_nt: TGTGCCAGCAGCTTTGAGGCCCGAGGGAGCTACGAGCAGTACTTC; cdr3_aa: CASSFEARGSYEQYF
d_call: TRBD2; clone_size: many; j_call: TRBJ2-7; v_call: TRBV20-1; cdr3_nt: TGCAGTGCTAGCTTTTCTTTGCTAGCGGGAGTCCACGAGCAGTACTTC; cdr3_aa: CSASFSLLAGVHEQYF
d_call: NA; clone_size: many; j_call: TRBJ2-6; v_call: TRBV19; cdr3_nt: TGTGCCAGTAGTATGGTTCAAGGGTTAGCTGCTGGGGCCAACGTCCTGACTTTC; cdr3_aa: CASSMVQGLAAGANVLTF
d_call: NA; clone_size: NA; j_call: TRBJ1-4; v_call: TRBV7-9; cdr3_nt: TGTGCCAGCAGCTCACCCCAGGAAAAACTGTTTTTT; cdr3_aa: CASSSPQEKLFF
d_call: TRBD2; clone_size: many; j_call: TRBJ2-2; v_call: TRBV5-1; cdr3_nt: TGCGCCAGCAGCTTGATCGCTAGCGGGAGAACCGGGGAGCTGTTTTTT; cdr3_aa: CASSLIASGRTGELFF
d_call: NA; clone_size: NA; j_call: TRBJ2-1; v_call: TRBV15; cdr3_nt: TGTGCCACCAGCAGATCCTACAATGAGCAGTTCTTC; cdr3_aa: CATSRSYNEQFF
d_call: NA; clone_size: many; j_call: TRBJ2-7; v_call: TRBV12-3/TRBV12-4; cdr3_nt: TGTGCCAGCAGCCAATCCTACGAGCAGTACTTC; cdr3_aa: CASSQSYEQYF
d_call: NA; clone_size: many; j_call: TRBJ2-1; v_call: TRBV7-9; cdr3_nt: TGTGCCAGCAGCTCCTCACAACGCTCCTACAATGAGCAGTTCTTC; cdr3_aa: CASSSSQRSYNEQFF
d_call: NA; clone_size: few; j_call: TRBJ2-3; v_call: TRBV5-1; cdr3_nt: TGCGCCAGCAGCTTGGCGGCAGGGAAAGATACGCAGTATTTT; cdr3_aa: CASSLAAGKDTQYF
d_call: NA; clone_size: NA; j_call: TRBJ1-1; v_call: TRBV28; cdr3_nt: TGTGCCAGCAGTGGGGGGCCCACTGAAGCTTTCTTT; cdr3_aa: CASSGGPTEAFF
d_call: NA; clone_size: NA; j_call: TRBJ1-1; v_call: TRBV10-1; cdr3_nt: TGCGCCAGCGGTGAGTCACGGACAACATACACTGAAGCTTTCTTT; cdr3_aa: CASGESRTTYTEAFF
d_call: NA; clone_size: once; j_call: TRBJ2-4; v_call: TRBV21-1; cdr3_nt: TGTGCCAGTGCTCTAGCCAAAAACATTCAGTACTTC; cdr3_aa: CASALAKNIQYF
d_call: TRBD2; clone_size: few; j_call: TRBJ2-1; v_call: TRBV5-4; cdr3_nt: TGTGCCAGCAGCCAACTAGCGGGAGGCTACAATGAGCAGTTCTTC; cdr3_aa: CASSQLAGGYNEQFF
d_call: TRBD1; clone_size: NA; j_call: TRBJ2-7; v_call: TRBV20-1; cdr3_nt: TGCAGTGCTACTACCCTACAGGGGGCGACGAACGAGCAGTACTTC; cdr3_aa: CSATTLQGATNEQYF
d_call: NA; clone_size: NA; j_call: TRBJ1-5; v_call: TRBV27; cdr3_nt: TGTGCCAGTTGGGATTCGGGGCAGCCCCAGCATTTT; cdr3_aa: CASWDSGQPQHF